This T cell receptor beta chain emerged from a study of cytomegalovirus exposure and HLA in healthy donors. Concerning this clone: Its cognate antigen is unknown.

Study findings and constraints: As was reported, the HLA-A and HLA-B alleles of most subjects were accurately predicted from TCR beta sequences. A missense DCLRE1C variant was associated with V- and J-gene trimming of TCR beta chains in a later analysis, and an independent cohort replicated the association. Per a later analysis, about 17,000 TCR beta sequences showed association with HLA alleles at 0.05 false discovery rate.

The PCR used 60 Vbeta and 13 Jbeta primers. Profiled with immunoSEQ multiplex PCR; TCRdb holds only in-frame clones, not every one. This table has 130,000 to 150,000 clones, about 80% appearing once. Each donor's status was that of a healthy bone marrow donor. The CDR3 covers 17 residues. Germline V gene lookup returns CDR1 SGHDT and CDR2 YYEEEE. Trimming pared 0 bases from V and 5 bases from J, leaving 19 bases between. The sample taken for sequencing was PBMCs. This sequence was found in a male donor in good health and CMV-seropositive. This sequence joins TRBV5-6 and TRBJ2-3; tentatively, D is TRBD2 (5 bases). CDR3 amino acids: CASSLAHLGPGGDTQYF. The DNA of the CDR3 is TGTGCCAGCAGCTTGGCCCACCTTGGACCCGGAGGAGATACGCAGTATTTT.